This T cell receptor (beta chain) appears in the sequencing data of a study of T-cell reconstitution after alpha-beta-depleted transplantation in children. The CDR3 contains 15 residues. Trimming removed 0 bases from V and 8 bases from J, with 17 bases in between. The V gene's germline CDR1 is SGHDN and CDR2 FVKESK. Unique molecular identifiers were used in preparing the TCRbeta library. TCRdb recomputed calls from the PCR reads with MiXCR, one row per CDR3 protein. The data contain about 610,000 distinct CDR3 sequences, more than 20% of them seen just once; the ten biggest clones take up approximately 39%.

This specimen consisted of PBMCs, obtained before TCRalphabeta/CD19-depleted stem cell transplant. The chain is built from TRBV14 and TRBJ2-7; D may match TRBD1 or TRBD2 (5 bases each). The sequence came from a boy under three years old with Wiskott-Aldrich syndrome, due to receive a stem cell transplant. This CDR3 reads CASSQETGLLGKQYF. In DNA form, the CDR3 reads TGTGCCAGCAGCCAAGAAACAGGACTTCTAGGGAAGCAGTACTTC.